Following are 8 T cell receptor beta chains from one sample sequenced in a study of response to subunit inactivated influenza vaccine. From the RT-PCR reads, TCRdb called clonotypes with MiXCR, one entry per CDR3 protein. The table has a few hundred thousand distinct CDR3 sequences, 14% seen once. Sequenced here: PBMCs from blood, sampled about 12 days after vaccination. The receptors stem from a man aged 45 to 65 who received an inactivated influenza vaccine.

This clonotype has a count of ten or more. The rearrangement links TRBV29-1 to TRBJ1-2; D perhaps matches TRBD1 (5 bases). The CDR3 is 13 residues long. Deletions cut 6 bases from V and 7 bases from J, with 18 bases between. Per the germline V gene, CDR1 is SQVTM and CDR2 is ANQGSEA. DNA of the CDR3: TGCAGCGTCGGTGGACAAGACCTTGGTGGCTACACCTTC. It yields the protein CSVGGQDLGGYTF. The whole variable domain, filled in from reference TRBV29-1 and TRBJ1-2, reads SAVISQKPSRDICQRGTSLTIQCQVDSQVTMMFWYRQQPGQSLTLIATANQGSEATYESGFVIDKFPISRPNLTFSTLTVSNMSPEDSSIYLCSVGGQDLGGYTFGSGTRLTVV.

In its sample, this clonotype was seen a few times. The chain joins TRBV29-1 to TRBJ2-7, with D possibly being TRBD1 (6 bases). CDR1 SQVTM and CDR2 ANQGSEA come from the germline V gene. V lost 6 bases and J lost 2, with 11 bases in between. CDR3 length: 12 residues. This CDR3 reads CSVRTAAYEQYF. In nucleotides, the CDR3 is TGCAGCGTCCGGACAGCAGCCTACGAGCAGTACTTC.

This clonotype showed up just a few times. The J gene is TRBJ1-2, the V gene TRBV18; 9 positions match TRBD1. The CDR3 is 14 residues long. Germline V gives CDR1 KGHSH, CDR2 LQKENI. V was pared by 3 bases and J by 8 bases, with 7 bases of the junction left unmatched. CDR3 residues: CASSPSDRGRGYTF. The CDR3 nucleotides read TGTGCCAGCTCACCTAGTGACAGGGGGAGAGGCTACACCTTC.

The chain carries TRBV7-2 and TRBJ1-5; no clear D gene. Trimming cost V 4 bases and J 0 bases, with 10 bases left between them. Germline V gene lookup returns CDR1 SGHTA and CDR2 FQGNSA. The CDR3 has 15 residues. The CDR3 region is CASSSDDLSNQPQHF. CDR3 DNA sequence: TGTGCCAGCAGCTCCGACGATCTTAGCAATCAGCCCCAGCATTTT.

This CDR3 is CASSISTAYNSPLHF. CDR3 nucleotide sequence: TGTGCCAGTAGTATAAGTACAGCCTATAATTCACCCCTCCACTTT. This chain links TRBV19 with TRBJ1-6; D not certain. Germline V gene sequence: CDR1 LNHDA, CDR2 SQIVND (reference sequence). V lost 2 bases, J lost 2 bases, and 7 bases lay in between. The CDR3 contains 15 residues. The full variable domain, rest sourced from reference TRBV19 and TRBJ1-6, is DGGITQSPKYLFRKEGQNVTLSCEQNLNHDAMYWYRQDPGQGLRLIYYSQIVNDFQKGDIAEGYSVSREKKESFPLTVTSAQKNPTAFYLCASSISTAYNSPLHFGNGTRLTVT.

This clonotype was seen only a few times. The rearrangement links TRBV20-1 to TRBJ2-3; the D is unclear. V dropped 3 bases and J dropped 0 bases, with 13 bases sitting between them. Germline V gene data show CDR1 as DFQATT and CDR2 as SNEGSKA (reference sequence). The CDR3 has 15 amino acids. The CDR3 region has the DNA TGCAGTGCTAGTCCGCCCCCAGCTAGCACAGATACGCAGTATTTT. Its protein is CSASPPPASTDTQYF.

This clonotype was observed a few times. The chain couples TRBV11-2 to TRBJ1-4, with 8 bases that match TRBD1. V was pared by 4 bases and J by 5 bases, with 9 bases of the junction left unmatched. The CDR3 length is 16 residues. The germline gives CDR1 SGHAT, CDR2 FQNNGV. The DNA for the CDR3 is TGTGCCAGCAGCTCGCGGACAGGGCAGGCGAATGAAAAACTGTTTTTT. Translated: CASSSRTGQANEKLFF. Complete variable domain (other parts from reference TRBV11-2 and TRBJ1-4): EAGVAQSPRYKIIEKRQSVAFWCNPISGHATLYWYQQILGQGPKLLIQFQNNGVVDDSQLPKDRFSAERLKGVDSTLKIQPAKLEDSAVYLCASSSRTGQANEKLFFGSGTQLSVL.

This clonotype was seen repeatedly, ten times or more. This chain links TRBV4-3 with TRBJ2-1; 14 bases align to TRBD2. This CDR3 is built from 19 residues. The ends lost 2 bases at V and 8 bases at J; junction bases unmatched: 14. CDR1 is LGHNA and CDR2 is YSLEER in the germline V gene. CDR3 sequence: CASSQHRAGAGLAGDEQFF. Written as DNA, the CDR3 is TGCGCCAGCAGCCAACACCGGGCGGGGGCGGGACTAGCGGGAGATGAGCAGTTCTTC.